The 28 T cell receptor beta chains presented below share a single source sample, sequenced in a study of T cell changes during pregnancy in multiple sclerosis. Assay used: immunoSEQ multiplex PCR; TCRdb lists only in-frame clones, some missing. The sample yields around 69,000 clones, roughly 90% seen once. The source was CD8+ T cells from peripheral blood mononuclear cells, collected before pregnancy. The receptors here all came from a female donor with multiple sclerosis, enrolled in a pregnancy study.

The chain uses TRBV29-1 and TRBJ2-2, with D perhaps TRBD2 (6 bases). Germline loops: CDR1 SQVTM, CDR2 ANQGSEA. V lost 7 bases and J lost 5, with 17 bases in between. The CDR3 is 14 amino acids. CDR3: CSAGRDGGTGELFF. The CDR3 bases are TGCAGCGCTGGGCGGGACGGGGGAACCGGGGAGCTGTTTTTT.

This rearrangement joins TRBV28 to TRBJ1-5; D is ambiguous. The V and J ends lost 2 bases and 7 bases respectively, with 9 bases between them. The CDR3 covers 13 residues. The germline CDR1 and CDR2 sequences are MDHEN and SYDVKM. The CDR3: CASSLTGAQPQHF. In DNA form, the CDR3 reads TGTGCCAGCAGTTTAACTGGAGCCCAGCCCCAGCATTTT. Full variable domain (outside the CDR3, taken from reference TRBV28 and TRBJ1-5): DVKVTQSSRYLVKRTGEKVFLECVQDMDHENMFWYRQDPGLGLRLIYFSYDVKMKEKGDIPEGYSVSREKKERFSLILESASTNQTSMYLCASSLTGAQPQHFGDGTRLSIL.

V usage is TRBV9 and J usage is TRBJ2-3; D perhaps matches TRBD2 (5 bases). CDR3 length equals 14 residues. Trimming removed 4 bases at V and 3 bases at J, with 12 bases between. CDR1 is SGDLS and CDR2 is YYNGEE in the germline V gene. The CDR3 sequence: CASSITRRTDTQYF. The CDR3 DNA is TGTGCCAGCAGCATAACTAGACGTACAGATACGCAGTATTTT.

The rearrangement links TRBV5-4 to TRBJ2-1; 9 bases fit TRBD1. The CDR3 has 13 amino acids. CDR1 and CDR2 from the germline V gene are SGHNT and YYREEE (reference sequence). After removal of 4 bases from V and 8 bases from J, the junction contained 4 bases not matched to a gene. The CDR3 here is CASSGTGGDEQFF. In nucleotides, the CDR3 is TGTGCCAGCAGCGGAACAGGGGGCGATGAGCAGTTCTTC.

This sequence joins TRBV15 and TRBJ2-7; 7 positions match TRBD1. From germline, CDR1 is LNHNV and CDR2 YYDKDF (reference sequence). After removal of 1 base from V and 2 bases from J, the junction contained 5 bases not matched to a gene. The CDR3 length is 15 residues. The CDR3 protein is CATSRAAGGTYEQYF. The CDR3 DNA reads as TGTGCCACCAGCAGAGCCGCAGGGGGTACCTACGAGCAGTACTTC. The whole variable domain, filled in from reference TRBV15 and TRBJ2-7, reads DAMVIQNPRYQVTQFGKPVTLSCSQTLNHNVMYWYQQKSSQAPKLLFHYYDKDFNNEADTPDNFQSRRPNTSFCFLDIRSPGLGDTAMYLCATSRAAGGTYEQYFGPGTRLTVT.

The genes are TRBV19 and TRBJ2-1, with D perhaps matching TRBD1 (5 bases). The germline V and J ends were trimmed by 5 bases and 4 bases, with 12 bases remaining between them. Germline lookup yields CDR1 LNHDA and CDR2 SQIVND (reference sequence). The CDR3 runs 14 residues. CDR3 residues: CASSWFDSYNEQFF. In DNA form, the CDR3 reads TGTGCCAGTAGTTGGTTCGACAGTTACAATGAGCAGTTCTTC.

The genes are TRBV18 and TRBJ2-1; TRBD2 is a possible D gene (6 bases). The CDR3 totals 16 residues. V gave up 2 bases and J gave up 0 bases, with 11 bases separating them. Germline CDR1 is KGHSH and CDR2 is LQKENI. CDR3 sequence: CASSPIGGSSYNEQFF. CDR3 DNA: TGTGCCAGCTCACCAATTGGGGGGAGCTCCTACAATGAGCAGTTCTTC.

The chain recombines TRBV9 with TRBJ2-4, with D possibly TRBD2 on 6 matching bases. Deletions cut 0 bases from V and 8 bases from J, with 6 bases between. Germline values: CDR1 SGDLS, CDR2 YYNGEE. The CDR3 loop spans 12 amino acids. Here the CDR3 DNA reads TGTGCCAGCAGCGTAGGGGGGGACATTCAGTACTTC. Protein product: CASSVGGDIQYF.

The rearrangement joins TRBV2 to TRBJ2-1; 10 bases map to TRBD2. Looked up from germline, CDR1 is SNHLY and CDR2 is FYNNEI. The V segment lost 8 bases and the J segment 7 bases; nucleotides outside the gene matches: 8. The CDR3 consists of 14 residues. The CDR3 region has the DNA TGTGCCAGCCCCCGAGCGGGGGGGCCGAATGAGCAGTTCTTC. Translated, it gives CASPRAGGPNEQFF.

This clone appeared once. The chain has TRBV9 and TRBJ2-7; D might be TRBD2 (5 bases). Germline V lookup: CDR1 SGDLS, CDR2 YYNGEE. V was shortened by 5 bases and J by 0 bases, with 9 bases between the two germline ends. The CDR3 is made up of 13 amino acids. Here the CDR3 DNA reads TGTGCCAGCAGTCGGGGTAGCTCCTACGAGCAGTACTTC. The encoded protein is CASSRGSSYEQYF.

This rearrangement joins TRBV9 to TRBJ1-1; perhaps TRBD1 as D (5 bases). Germline CDR1 reads SGDLS; CDR2 reads YYNGEE. The CDR3 is 13 amino acids. V was trimmed by 4 bases and J by 3 bases, leaving 10 bases between them. The CDR3 nucleotides are TGTGCCAGCAGCCGTTGGGGGGACACTGAAGCTTTCTTT. Its protein product is CASSRWGDTEAFF.

V is TRBV29-1 and J is TRBJ1-2; D call uncertain. The CDR3 contains 13 residues. The germline gives CDR1 SQVTM, CDR2 ANQGSEA. Between the trimmed V and J ends, which lost 3 bases and 4 bases, there was a span of 12 bases. CDR3 amino acids: CSVDGRSSYGYTF. CDR3 in DNA: TGCAGCGTTGACGGGAGGAGCTCCTATGGCTACACCTTC.

The rearrangement links TRBV5-6 to TRBJ1-2; TRBD1 might be the D (6 bases). From germline, CDR1 is SGHDT and CDR2 YYEEEE. The germline V and J ends were trimmed by 4 bases and 1 base, with 8 bases remaining between them. The CDR3 extends over 13 amino acids. This CDR3 is CASSLDSNYGYTF. The CDR3 DNA sequence: TGTGCCAGCAGCCTGGACAGTAACTATGGCTACACCTTC. The entire variable domain, with the rest obtained from reference TRBV5-6 and TRBJ1-2, is as follows: DAGVTQSPTHLIKTRGQQVTLRCSPKSGHDTVSWYQQALGQGPQFIFQYYEEEERQRGNFPDRFSGHQFPNYSSELNVNALLLGDSALYLCASSLDSNYGYTFGSGTRLTVV.

V is TRBV9 and J is TRBJ2-3, with 7 bases aligning to TRBD2. Germline trimming cut 2 bases from V and 3 bases from J; bases unmatched to any gene: 12. Per the germline V gene, CDR1 is SGDLS and CDR2 is YYNGEE. The CDR3 totals 17 residues. CDR3 protein: CASSVSNKAGRTDTQYF. The CDR3 region has the DNA TGTGCCAGCAGCGTTTCAAACAAAGCGGGGCGAACAGATACGCAGTATTTT.

The chain links TRBV11-2 to TRBJ1-4; D gene ambiguous. V lost 2 bases, J lost 2 bases, and 9 bases lay in between. In germline, CDR1 is SGHAT, CDR2 FQNNGV. The CDR3 is made up of 15 amino acids. CDR3 coding DNA: TGTGCCAGCAGCTTATCCCCAGCGACTAATGAAAAACTGTTTTTT. This sequence encodes CASSLSPATNEKLFF.

The rearrangement links TRBV5-1 to TRBJ2-7; D may be TRBD2 (5 bases). The germline CDR1 and CDR2 sequences are SGHRS and YFSETQ. The CDR3 is 12 residues long. V lost 2 bases and J lost 6, with 9 bases in between. The CDR3 spells CASSFLAGEQYF. CDR3 coding DNA: TGCGCCAGCAGCTTCCTCGCGGGCGAGCAGTACTTC.

J is TRBJ2-3 and V is TRBV13; TRBD1 is a possible D gene (6 bases). V lost 5 bases to trimming and J lost 0 bases, with 9 bases between them. CDR3 length: 14 amino acids. Germline lookup yields CDR1 PRHDT and CDR2 FYEKMQ (reference sequence). The CDR3 reads CASSPDSSTDTQYF. In DNA form, the CDR3 reads TGTGCCAGCAGCCCGGACAGTAGCACAGATACGCAGTATTTT.

As DNA, the CDR3 is TGTGCCAGCAGCGAGGACAGGGGTTGGTTTGTTTTCTTT. Its translation: CASSEDRGWFVFF. V gene TRBV6-1 combines with J gene TRBJ1-1; 9 bases are a match to TRBD1. V gave up 6 bases and J gave up 13 bases; unmatched junction bases: 12. The CDR3 loop spans 13 amino acids. Germline V gene lookup returns CDR1 MNHNS and CDR2 SASEGT.

For the CDR3, the DNA is TGTGCCAGCAGTGGACCCCTAGCGGGGGCTTTTCGGGGGCAGTTCTTC. Translation: CASSGPLAGAFRGQFF. This chain connects TRBV5-4 to TRBJ2-1; 10 bases are shared with TRBD2. This CDR3 has 16 amino acids. V lost 5 bases to trimming and J lost 12 bases; unmatched junction nucleotides: 17. Germline lookup yields CDR1 SGHNT and CDR2 YYREEE (reference sequence).

This clone came up a few times. The chain carries TRBV2 and TRBJ2-1; 11 bases align to TRBD2. The CDR3 covers 15 residues. V gave up 3 bases and J gave up 4 bases; unmatched junction bases: 2. CDR1 SNHLY and CDR2 FYNNEI come from the germline V gene. This CDR3 reads CASSDSGGVYNEQFF. CDR3 DNA sequence: TGTGCCAGCAGTGATAGCGGGGGGGTGTACAATGAGCAGTTCTTC. Based on the CDR3 plus reference TRBV2 and TRBJ2-1, the full variable domain is EPEVTQTPSHQVTQMGQEVILRCVPISNHLYFYWYRQILGQKVEFLVSFYNNEISEKSEIFDDQFSVERPDGSNFTLKIRSTKLEDSAMYFCASSDSGGVYNEQFFGPGTRLTVL.

This chain uses TRBV5-6 with TRBJ2-2; D might be TRBD2 (6 bases). Germline lookup yields CDR1 SGHDT and CDR2 YYEEEE. There are 12 residues in the CDR3. Deletions cut 4 bases from V and 11 bases from J, with 12 bases between. In DNA form, the CDR3 reads TGTGCCAGCAGCCTGGGGACTTTCGAGCTGTTTTTT. Translating gives CASSLGTFELFF.

The chain is built from TRBV5-6 and TRBJ2-2; D is unclear. Germline V gene lookup returns CDR1 SGHDT and CDR2 YYEEEE. V was pared by 3 bases and J by 3 bases, with 9 bases between. This CDR3 is 14 amino acids long. The CDR3 nucleotides read TGTGCCAGCAGCTCGTCTAGGTACACCGGGGAGCTGTTTTTT. It specifies CASSSSRYTGELFF.

The gene calls are TRBV19 and TRBJ1-5, with TRBD1 matching 8 bases. Germline V CDR1 and CDR2: LNHDA, SQIVND (reference sequence). Trimming cost V 7 bases and J 12 bases; bases outside gene matches: 8. The CDR3 sequence is 12 residues long. CDR3 nucleotides: TGTGCCAGTACAACAGGGGGAGGCGGCCAGCATTTT. It encodes CASTTGGGGQHF.

This chain links TRBV7-3 with TRBJ2-3; 11 bases map to TRBD2. V was pared by 8 bases and J by 0 bases, with 4 bases of the junction left unmatched. Germline V gene lookup returns CDR1 SGHTA and CDR2 FQGTGA. The CDR3 length is 15 residues. CDR3 residues: CASGRTSGSTDTQYF. Here the CDR3 DNA reads TGTGCCAGCGGGCGGACTAGCGGGAGCACAGATACGCAGTATTTT.

The genes are TRBV7-6 and TRBJ1-2; possible D gene TRBD1, 6 bases. Per the germline V gene, CDR1 is SGHVS and CDR2 is FNYEAQ. V lost 2 bases, J lost 6 bases, and 10 bases lay in between. This CDR3 comprises 13 residues. The CDR3 bases are TGTGCCAGCAGCTTACTTGGGGGCGATGGCTACACCTTC. It is translated as CASSLLGGDGYTF.

V is TRBV19 and J is TRBJ1-1; TRBD1 matches at 7 bases. Germline V lookup: CDR1 LNHDA, CDR2 SQIVND (reference sequence). The CDR3 is made up of 15 amino acids. Trimming cost V 0 bases and J 1 base; bases outside gene matches: 2. The CDR3, as DNA: TGTGCCAGTAGTATAGAGACAGGGAAGAACACTGAAGCTTTCTTT. Translating gives CASSIETGKNTEAFF.

The chain has TRBV6-6 and TRBJ2-3; 10 nucleotides line up with TRBD1. CDR3 length equals 14 residues. The V gene's germline CDR1 is MNHNY and CDR2 SVGAGI (reference sequence). J was trimmed by 2 bases and V by 10 bases; bases with no gene match: 6. The CDR3 reads CATSGTGDTDTQYF. The DNA of the CDR3 is TGTGCCACCTCCGGGACAGGGGACACAGATACGCAGTATTTT.

The chain links TRBV13 to TRBJ2-3; 10 bases line up with TRBD2. V lost 5 bases and J lost 6; bases outside the gene matches: 8. CDR1 is PRHDT, CDR2 FYEKMQ, per germline (reference sequence). There are 15 residues in the CDR3. The DNA for the CDR3 is TGTGCCAGCAGCCTGCCTAGCGGGGGCCAGGATACGCAGTATTTT. Its translation: CASSLPSGGQDTQYF.